The present TCR beta chain was sequenced within a study of beta chain features in type 1 diabetes. Regarding the study as a whole: TCRB CDR3s from Type 1 diabetes patients were moderately but significantly shorter in all four CD4+ subsets. Insertion counts at VDJ junctions were lower in type 1 diabetes patients, who also showed more deletions there.

Via CD45RO/CCR7/CD25/CD127/CD95/CD27, cells of the CD4+ naive, central memory, regulatory and stem cell-like memory subsets were sorted. CDR1 is SNHLY and CDR2 is FYNNEI in the germline V gene. The V gene lost 6 bases and the J gene lost 2 bases, with 8 bases spanning the gap. The CDR3 consists of 14 residues. Details on this clone: Its antigen is currently unknown.

Reverse transcription of all isolated RNA meant that expressed TCRB transcripts were sequenced. Sequenced by immunoSEQ multiplex PCR; TCRdb stores in-frame clones only, minus some. Among tens of thousands of clones, around 63% were seen once, and the ten largest hold around 4%. This sequence was found in a man in his late teens or twenties with type 1 diabetes. The sequenced sample consisted of Tregs from blood. The chain employs TRBV2 and TRBJ2-6; D is uncertain. CDR3 residues: CASSPGAGANVLTF. The CDR3 nucleotides read TGTGCCAGCAGCCCCGGTGCTGGGGCCAACGTCCTGACTTTC. The full variable domain, in which reference TRBV2 and TRBJ2-6 provide the parts outside the CDR3, is EPEVTQTPSHQVTQMGQEVILRCVPISNHLYFYWYRQILGQKVEFLVSFYNNEISEKSEIFDDQFSVERPDGSNFTLKIRSTKLEDSAMYFCASSPGAGANVLTFGAGSRLTVL.